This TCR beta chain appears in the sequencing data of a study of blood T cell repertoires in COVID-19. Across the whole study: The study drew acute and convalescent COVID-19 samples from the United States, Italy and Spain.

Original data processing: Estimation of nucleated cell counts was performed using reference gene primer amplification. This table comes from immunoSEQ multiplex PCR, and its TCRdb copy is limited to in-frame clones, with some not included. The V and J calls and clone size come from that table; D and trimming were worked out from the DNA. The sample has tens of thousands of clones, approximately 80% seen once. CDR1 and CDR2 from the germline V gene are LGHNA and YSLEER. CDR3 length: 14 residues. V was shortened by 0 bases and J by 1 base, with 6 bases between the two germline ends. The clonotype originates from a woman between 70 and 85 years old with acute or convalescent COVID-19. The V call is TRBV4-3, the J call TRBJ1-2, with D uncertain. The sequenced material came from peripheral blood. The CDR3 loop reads CASSQDTGNYGYTF. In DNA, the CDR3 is TGCGCCAGCAGCCAAGATACCGGTAACTATGGCTACACCTTC.